A single sample is the source of the 2 T cell receptor beta chains below, sequenced in a study of memory CD4+ T cells and cytomegalovirus serostatus. The repertoire was sequenced with immunoSEQ multiplex PCR; TCRdb's copy has only in-frame clones and lacks some. The sample yields approximately 42,000 clones, 79% seen once. Single viable CD3+CD4+CD8-CD45RO+ cells were sorted as the memory CD4+ T cells. The sequencing input was memory CD4+ T cells from blood. The receptors were gathered from an adult in good health and CMV-seronegative.

The genes are TRBV7-2 and TRBJ2-2; TRBD1 matches 11 bases. V was clipped by 6 bases and J by 3 bases; unmatched bases: 3. Germline V lookup: CDR1 SGHTA, CDR2 FQGNSA. The CDR3 spans 15 residues. The CDR3 region has the DNA TGTGCCAGCAGGGACAGGGGGCGCGACACCGGGGAGCTGTTTTTT. Translating it yields CASRDRGRDTGELFF.

J is TRBJ2-7 and V is TRBV11-3, with a weak D call TRBD2 (6 bases). The CDR3 has 15 residues. The V end was cut by 5 bases, the J end by 6 bases, with 20 bases between. In germline, CDR1 is SGHNT, CDR2 YENEEA. CDR3 protein: CASSPNQGAGSEQYF. The DNA of the CDR3 is TGTGCCAGCAGCCCCAACCAGGGAGCGGGTAGCGAGCAGTACTTC.